This T cell receptor beta chain emerged from a study of T cells after yellow fever vaccination. On the study more broadly: Libraries from low-cell-number fractions were prepared with the SMART-Seq v4 Ultra Low Input RNA kit.

This clonotype was observed at least ten times. V gave up 6 bases and J gave up 6 bases, with 11 bases separating them. CDR1 SNHLY and CDR2 FYNNEI come from the germline V gene. The CDR3 is made up of 13 amino acids. TCRdb reprocessed the 5' RACE reads with MiXCR, giving one entry per CDR3 protein. This repertoire shows about 120,000 distinct CDR3 sequences, approximately 7.1% found once; its top ten account for approximately 2.7%. The TCR comes from a man younger than 35 who received the YFV17D yellow fever vaccine. The chain joins TRBV2 to TRBJ2-2; either TRBD1 or TRBD2 may supply D (5 bases each). The material sequenced was CD4+ T cells sorted from PBMCs, taken about 41 days after the first yellow fever vaccination. The CDR3 region has the DNA TGTGCCAGCAGCCTACTAGGGGCCGGGGAGCTGTTTTTT. Translation: CASSLLGAGELFF.